These T cell receptor beta chains were read from a single sample in a study of preoperative IRX-2 immunotherapy in early breast cancer. Here immunoSEQ multiplex PCR was the method, and the copy in TCRdb shows in-frame clones only, minus some. Of roughly 26,000 clones detected, about 90% appear once; the ten largest clones hold less than 35%. Sequencing used tumor tissue, obtained after IRX-2 immunotherapy. The source of these receptors is a human donor with breast cancer. Both conserved end residues are part of each CDR3. The D gene is left open where the match is weak. For some rows the clone size is stated as once, few or many, or as a class when expanded; others skip it.

size	J	V	D	CDR3	DNA
-	TRBJ2-2	TRBV27	-	CASRAEGPTGTGELFF	TGTGCCAGCAGAGCTGAGGGTCCGACAGGTACCGGGGAGCTGTTTTTT
-	TRBJ2-5	TRBV30	-	CAWSQRETQYF	TGTGCCTGGAGCCAGCGGGAGACCCAGTACTTC
-	TRBJ2-1	TRBV5-4	-	CASSLGLISESYNEQFF	TGTGCCAGCAGCTTGGGTCTGATTTCCGAATCCTACAATGAGCAGTTCTTC
-	TRBJ1-1	TRBV5-1	-	CASSLTANTNTEAFF	TGCGCCAGCAGCTTGACAGCAAATACGAACACTGAAGCTTTCTTT
-	TRBJ2-7	TRBV30	-	CAWSPPAKYEQYF	TGTGCCTGGAGTCCCCCCGCGAAGTACGAGCAGTACTTC
-	TRBJ1-1	TRBV28	-	CASSPAPVTEAFF	TGTGCCAGCAGCCCCGCTCCTGTCACTGAAGCTTTCTTT
once	TRBJ2-7	TRBV29-1	-	CSVEAGNSYEQYF	TGCAGCGTTGAGGCCGGCAACTCCTACGAGCAGTACTTC
-	TRBJ1-1	TRBV6-1	-	CASSGTKPEAFF	TGTGCCAGCAGTGGAACTAAGCCTGAAGCTTTCTTT
few	TRBJ2-1	TRBV6-5	TRBD2	CASTRGGAGVSEQFF	TGTGCCAGCACCAGGGGAGGAGCGGGGGTTAGTGAGCAGTTCTTC
-	TRBJ1-1	TRBV11-3	-	CASSLDLRMNTEAFF	TGTGCCAGCAGCTTAGATCTCCGGATGAACACTGAAGCTTTCTTT
-	TRBJ2-2	TRBV9	-	CASTVLAGGELFF	TGTGCCAGCACCGTACTAGCAGGCGGGGAGCTGTTTTTT
-	TRBJ1-1	TRBV6-1	-	CASSEEGRLQYMNTEAFF	TGTGCCAGCAGTGAAGAGGGGAGACTACAGTACATGAACACTGAAGCTTTCTTT
-	TRBJ2-7	TRBV9	-	CASSVGGAASYEQYF	TGTGCCAGCAGCGTAGGAGGCGCCGCTTCCTACGAGCAGTACTTC
few	TRBJ2-3	TRBV9	-	CASSVSADTQYF	TGTGCCAGCAGCGTATCCGCAGATACGCAGTATTTT
-	TRBJ2-5	TRBV18	-	CASSPPKAGLQETQYF	TGTGCCAGCTCACCACCAAAGGCAGGTCTACAAGAGACCCAGTACTTC
-	TRBJ1-2	TRBV5-4	-	CASSPWGDYGYTF	TGTGCCAGCAGCCCCTGGGGGGACTATGGCTACACCTTC
-	TRBJ1-2	TRBV13	-	CASSLQGTHGYTF	TGTGCCAGCAGCTTACAGGGGACCCATGGCTACACCTTC
-	TRBJ1-1	TRBV18	-	CASSPGGGNTEAFF	TGTGCCAGCTCACCCGGCGGGGGAAACACTGAAGCTTTCTTT
-	TRBJ2-3	TRBV9	TRBD1	CASSVRTGGGADMQYF	TGTGCCAGCAGCGTACGGACAGGGGGAGGAGCAGATATGCAGTATTTT
-	TRBJ1-4	TRBV6-4	-	CASSPGQTTNEKLFF	TGTGCCAGCAGTCCGGGACAAACAACTAATGAAAAACTGTTTTTT
-	TRBJ2-2	TRBV4-1	TRBD1	CASSPFSGTANTGELFF	TGCGCCAGCAGCCCTTTCTCCGGGACAGCGAACACCGGGGAGCTGTTTTTT
-	TRBJ2-4	TRBV5-4	-	CASSQGGPQFIQYF	TGTGCCAGCAGCCAGGGGGGGCCGCAGTTCATTCAGTACTTC
-	TRBJ1-2	TRBV6-1	-	CASSGARTNYGYTF	TGTGCCAGCTCCGGGGCCCGAACTAACTATGGCTACACCTTC
-	TRBJ1-1	TRBV6-5	-	CASSYSLGTEAFF	TGTGCCAGCAGTTACTCGTTAGGCACTGAAGCTTTCTTT
-	TRBJ2-1	TRBV19	TRBD1	CASSNPGTGSDEQFF	TGTGCCAGTAGTAACCCCGGGACAGGGAGCGATGAGCAGTTCTTC
-	TRBJ2-7	TRBV6-1	-	CASSERSSYEQYF	TGTGCCAGCAGTGAAAGAAGTTCCTACGAGCAGTACTTC
-	TRBJ1-5	TRBV28	-	CASSLESGSNQPQHF	TGTGCCAGCAGTTTAGAGTCAGGGAGCAATCAGCCCCAGCATTTT